These T cell receptor beta chains were read from a single sample in a study of blood T cell repertoires in COVID-19. Some clones are missing from TCRdb's copy, which holds only in-frame ones; the method was immunoSEQ multiplex PCR. The table includes nearly 350,000 clones, around 87% detected once. Sequencing was carried out using peripheral blood. These receptors originate from a woman in her fifties or sixties with COVID-19, enrolled during active disease. CDR3s include the opening cysteine and the closing phenylalanine or tryptophan. Each record gives: J gene, clone size, V gene, D gene, CDR3 DNA, CDR3 protein. The D gene is left open where the match is weak. Size is omitted from some rows. Given values are once, few, many or a class for expanded clones.

j_call: TRBJ2-7; clone_size: .; v_call: TRBV6-5; d_call: TRBD1; cdr3_nt: TGTGCCAGCAGCTACACCGGGACAGGGGGCCGCGAGCAGTACTTC; cdr3_aa: CASSYTGTGGREQYF
j_call: TRBJ1-3; clone_size: .; v_call: TRBV3-1/TRBV3-2; d_call: TRBD1; cdr3_nt: TGTGCCAGCAGCTCAACAAACACAGGGGATGGAAACACCATATATTTT; cdr3_aa: CASSSTNTGDGNTIYF
j_call: TRBJ2-7; clone_size: .; v_call: TRBV6-5; d_call: TRBD1; cdr3_nt: TGTGCCAGCAGTTACGCCTGGGACAGAAACTACGAGCAGTACTTC; cdr3_aa: CASSYAWDRNYEQYF
j_call: TRBJ2-7; clone_size: .; v_call: TRBV4-1; d_call: .; cdr3_nt: TGCGCCAGCAGCCAAGCGGCAGGGCAAGCCTACGAGCAGTACTTC; cdr3_aa: CASSQAAGQAYEQYF
j_call: TRBJ2-4; clone_size: .; v_call: TRBV30; d_call: .; cdr3_nt: TGTGCCTGGAGGCCTAGGACTCCGGGGGCCAAAAACATTCAGTACTTC; cdr3_aa: CAWRPRTPGAKNIQYF
j_call: TRBJ2-7; clone_size: .; v_call: TRBV19; d_call: TRBD2; cdr3_nt: TGTGCCAGTAGTCCCCTTGGACTAGCGGGAACCTACGAGCAGTACTTC; cdr3_aa: CASSPLGLAGTYEQYF
j_call: TRBJ1-4; clone_size: .; v_call: TRBV15; d_call: .; cdr3_nt: TGTGCCATCAGTTCCGGGTCCAGCTACGAAAAACTGTTTTTT; cdr3_aa: CAISSGSSYEKLFF
j_call: TRBJ2-7; clone_size: .; v_call: TRBV12-2; d_call: .; cdr3_nt: TGTGCAAGTCGCGCTGACGGGACAGGGGTACACTACGAGCAGTACTTC; cdr3_aa: CASRADGTGVHYEQYF
j_call: TRBJ2-1; clone_size: .; v_call: TRBV24-1; d_call: TRBD2; cdr3_nt: TGTGCCACCAGTGAGGGCGCGGGACTAGCGGGACGTTACAATGAGCAGTTCTTC; cdr3_aa: CATSEGAGLAGRYNEQFF
j_call: TRBJ2-2; clone_size: .; v_call: TRBV10-3; d_call: TRBD2; cdr3_nt: TGTGCCATCAGTGACCTGGTGGGAGGGAGGAAGAACACCGGGGAGCTGTTTTTT; cdr3_aa: CAISDLVGGRKNTGELFF
j_call: TRBJ2-2; clone_size: .; v_call: TRBV7-2; d_call: .; cdr3_nt: TGTGCCAGCAGCTTCCGAAGTGTAAAGCCCACCGGGGAGCTGTTTTTT; cdr3_aa: CASSFRSVKPTGELFF
j_call: TRBJ1-1; clone_size: .; v_call: TRBV7-8; d_call: .; cdr3_nt: TGTGCCAGCAGCTTAATTGGGGGGGCGGCTGTGAACACTGAAGCTTTCTTT; cdr3_aa: CASSLIGGAAVNTEAFF
j_call: TRBJ2-1; clone_size: .; v_call: TRBV11-2; d_call: .; cdr3_nt: TGTGCCAGCAGCCCCCGACAGAGCTCCTACAATGAGCAGTTCTTC; cdr3_aa: CASSPRQSSYNEQFF
j_call: TRBJ2-1; clone_size: once; v_call: TRBV7-9; d_call: .; cdr3_nt: TGTGCCAGCAGCTTGGTCGGACTGAACAACAATGAGCAGTTCTTC; cdr3_aa: CASSLVGLNNNEQFF
j_call: TRBJ2-5; clone_size: .; v_call: TRBV3-1/TRBV3-2; d_call: .; cdr3_nt: TGTGCCAGCAGCCAAAAAAGGACAGTTAAAGAGACCCAGTACTTC; cdr3_aa: CASSQKRTVKETQYF
j_call: TRBJ2-1; clone_size: .; v_call: TRBV12-5; d_call: TRBD1; cdr3_nt: TGTGCTAGTGGTTTGGTACGACACAGGGGGCTTAGGGGTACGCAGGATGAGCAGTTCTTC; cdr3_aa: CASGLVRHRGLRGTQDEQFF
j_call: TRBJ2-5; clone_size: once; v_call: TRBV5-5; d_call: TRBD1; cdr3_nt: TGTGCCAGCAGCTTGGATACAGGGGCCAAGTCAGAGACCCAGTACTTC; cdr3_aa: CASSLDTGAKSETQYF
j_call: TRBJ2-1; clone_size: .; v_call: TRBV18; d_call: .; cdr3_nt: TGTGCCAGCTCACCGGCAGGGGAGAAGGGGAATGAGCAGTTCTTC; cdr3_aa: CASSPAGEKGNEQFF
j_call: TRBJ2-7; clone_size: .; v_call: TRBV6-5; d_call: TRBD1; cdr3_nt: TGTGCCAGCAGTTCCCGGGACAGGGGTTTCTACGAGCAGTACTTC; cdr3_aa: CASSSRDRGFYEQYF
j_call: TRBJ1-5; clone_size: .; v_call: TRBV27; d_call: .; cdr3_nt: TGTGCCAGCAGTTTACAGGGACACAGCAATCAGCCCCAGCATTTT; cdr3_aa: CASSLQGHSNQPQHF
j_call: TRBJ2-2; clone_size: .; v_call: TRBV4-1; d_call: TRBD2; cdr3_nt: TGCGCCAGCAGCCAGGGGCCTAGCGGAGGGCCCGGGGAGCTGTTTTTT; cdr3_aa: CASSQGPSGGPGELFF
j_call: TRBJ1-1; clone_size: .; v_call: TRBV6-2/TRBV6-3; d_call: .; cdr3_nt: TGTGCCAGCAGTACATTAACAGGGAGGGGAAACACTGAAGCTTTCTTT; cdr3_aa: CASSTLTGRGNTEAFF
j_call: TRBJ1-2; clone_size: .; v_call: TRBV9; d_call: .; cdr3_nt: TGTGCCAGCAGCGTAGCCACAGGGTCGTATGGCTACACCTTC; cdr3_aa: CASSVATGSYGYTF
j_call: TRBJ1-1; clone_size: .; v_call: TRBV5-1; d_call: .; cdr3_nt: TGCGCCAGCAGCTTTGGTGATAGTAGCACTGAAGCTTTCTTT; cdr3_aa: CASSFGDSSTEAFF
j_call: TRBJ2-7; clone_size: once; v_call: TRBV11-3; d_call: TRBD2; cdr3_nt: TGTGCCAGCAGCCGACCGGGGGGGCAGTTAACCTACGAGCAGTACTTC; cdr3_aa: CASSRPGGQLTYEQYF
j_call: TRBJ2-1; clone_size: .; v_call: TRBV12-3/TRBV12-4; d_call: .; cdr3_nt: TGTGCCAGCAGTGTCCTCTACAATGAGCAGTTCTTC; cdr3_aa: CASSVLYNEQFF
j_call: TRBJ2-3; clone_size: .; v_call: TRBV7-9; d_call: TRBD2; cdr3_nt: TGTGCTTCAGCCCCAACTAGCGGTAGCACAGATACGCAGTATTTT; cdr3_aa: CASAPTSGSTDTQYF
j_call: TRBJ2-3; clone_size: .; v_call: TRBV3-1/TRBV3-2; d_call: TRBD2; cdr3_nt: TGTGCCAGCAGCCATCTAGGGACTAGCGGGAGGTCTAGCACAGATACGCAGTATTTT; cdr3_aa: CASSHLGTSGRSSTDTQYF
j_call: TRBJ2-7; clone_size: once; v_call: TRBV29-1; d_call: .; cdr3_nt: TGCAGCGTTGACATCGCAGGCCACGAGCAGTACTTC; cdr3_aa: CSVDIAGHEQYF
j_call: TRBJ1-2; clone_size: .; v_call: TRBV5-1; d_call: TRBD1; cdr3_nt: TGCGCCAGCAGCTTGCTGACAGGGATGACTAACTATGGCTACACCTTC; cdr3_aa: CASSLLTGMTNYGYTF
j_call: TRBJ2-7; clone_size: .; v_call: TRBV5-1; d_call: TRBD2; cdr3_nt: TGCGCCAGCAGCTATAGGACTAGCGGGAGTTACGAGCAGTACTTC; cdr3_aa: CASSYRTSGSYEQYF
j_call: TRBJ1-5; clone_size: .; v_call: TRBV6-5; d_call: TRBD1; cdr3_nt: TGTGCCAGCAGTACCGGGACAGGGGATCAGCCCCAGCATTTT; cdr3_aa: CASSTGTGDQPQHF
j_call: TRBJ1-2; clone_size: .; v_call: TRBV18; d_call: .; cdr3_nt: TGTGCCAGCTCAAAAGGGGTTACCTATGGCTACACCTTC; cdr3_aa: CASSKGVTYGYTF
j_call: TRBJ1-3; clone_size: .; v_call: TRBV5-1; d_call: TRBD1; cdr3_nt: TGCGCCAGCAGCAGCCGACTCTCCGGGACAGACTCTGGAAACACCATATATTTT; cdr3_aa: CASSSRLSGTDSGNTIYF
j_call: TRBJ2-2; clone_size: .; v_call: TRBV5-4; d_call: TRBD2; cdr3_nt: TGTGCCAGCAGCGGCGGGACTAGGCCCCCCGGGGAGCTGTTTTTT; cdr3_aa: CASSGGTRPPGELFF
j_call: TRBJ1-5; clone_size: few; v_call: TRBV24-1; d_call: .; cdr3_nt: TGTGCCACGGGGCCAGCCGGGGGAGGTCAGCCCCAGCATTTT; cdr3_aa: CATGPAGGGQPQHF
j_call: TRBJ1-2; clone_size: .; v_call: TRBV7-3; d_call: .; cdr3_nt: TGTGCCAGCAGCCCTGGCGGGGGGTCCTATGGCTACACCTTC; cdr3_aa: CASSPGGGSYGYTF
j_call: TRBJ2-2; clone_size: few; v_call: TRBV5-1; d_call: .; cdr3_nt: TGCGCCTGCGCTGAGGGCGGCACCGGGGAGCTGTTTTTT; cdr3_aa: CACAEGGTGELFF
j_call: TRBJ2-7; clone_size: .; v_call: TRBV4-2; d_call: TRBD2; cdr3_nt: TGTGCCAGCAGCCAAGGGGCTAGCGGGATATCCTACGAGCAGTACTTC; cdr3_aa: CASSQGASGISYEQYF
j_call: TRBJ2-5; clone_size: .; v_call: TRBV5-4; d_call: .; cdr3_nt: TGTGCCAGCAGCTTGGTGCAGACCGCAGGGACCCAGTACTTC; cdr3_aa: CASSLVQTAGTQYF
j_call: TRBJ2-2; clone_size: .; v_call: TRBV5-1; d_call: .; cdr3_nt: TGCGCCAGCAGCCCCCCCCGGAGCGGGACCGGGGAGCTGTTTTTT; cdr3_aa: CASSPPRSGTGELFF
j_call: TRBJ1-2; clone_size: .; v_call: TRBV27; d_call: .; cdr3_nt: TGTGCCAGCACAGCAGGTCCCAACTATGGCTACACCTTC; cdr3_aa: CASTAGPNYGYTF
j_call: TRBJ2-5; clone_size: .; v_call: TRBV7-3; d_call: TRBD2; cdr3_nt: TGTGCCAGCAGCCCGGGAGGGAGGTTAGAGACCCAGTACTTC; cdr3_aa: CASSPGGRLETQYF
j_call: TRBJ2-5; clone_size: .; v_call: TRBV6-5; d_call: TRBD1; cdr3_nt: TGTGCCAGCAGGGACAGGGGGCTGGAGACCCAGTACTTC; cdr3_aa: CASRDRGLETQYF
j_call: TRBJ1-6; clone_size: .; v_call: TRBV18; d_call: .; cdr3_nt: TGTGCCAGCTCACCGGCAGTCGTTAATTCACCCCTCCACTTT; cdr3_aa: CASSPAVVNSPLHF
j_call: TRBJ1-4; clone_size: once; v_call: TRBV9; d_call: TRBD1; cdr3_nt: TGTGCCAGCAGCGCTATCAGGGGGCGGAATGAAAAACTGTTTTTT; cdr3_aa: CASSAIRGRNEKLFF
j_call: TRBJ2-1; clone_size: .; v_call: TRBV11-2; d_call: .; cdr3_nt: TGTGCCAGCAGCTTTAGATCCTTCTCCTACAATGAGCAGTTCTTC; cdr3_aa: CASSFRSFSYNEQFF
j_call: TRBJ2-4; clone_size: .; v_call: TRBV7-2; d_call: .; cdr3_nt: TGTGCCAGCAGCCCCAACCCGCGGAGCATTCAGTACTTC; cdr3_aa: CASSPNPRSIQYF
j_call: TRBJ2-7; clone_size: .; v_call: TRBV11-3; d_call: TRBD2; cdr3_nt: TGTGCCAGCAGCTCGACTAGCGGATACGAGCAGTACTTC; cdr3_aa: CASSSTSGYEQYF
j_call: TRBJ2-1; clone_size: .; v_call: TRBV27; d_call: TRBD2; cdr3_nt: TGTGCCAGCACCTCAAGCGGGGCTAAATACAATGAGCAGTTCTTC; cdr3_aa: CASTSSGAKYNEQFF
j_call: TRBJ1-2; clone_size: .; v_call: TRBV7-9; d_call: .; cdr3_nt: TGTGCCAGCAGCGGGCCTAAGGATAACTATGGCTACACCTTC; cdr3_aa: CASSGPKDNYGYTF